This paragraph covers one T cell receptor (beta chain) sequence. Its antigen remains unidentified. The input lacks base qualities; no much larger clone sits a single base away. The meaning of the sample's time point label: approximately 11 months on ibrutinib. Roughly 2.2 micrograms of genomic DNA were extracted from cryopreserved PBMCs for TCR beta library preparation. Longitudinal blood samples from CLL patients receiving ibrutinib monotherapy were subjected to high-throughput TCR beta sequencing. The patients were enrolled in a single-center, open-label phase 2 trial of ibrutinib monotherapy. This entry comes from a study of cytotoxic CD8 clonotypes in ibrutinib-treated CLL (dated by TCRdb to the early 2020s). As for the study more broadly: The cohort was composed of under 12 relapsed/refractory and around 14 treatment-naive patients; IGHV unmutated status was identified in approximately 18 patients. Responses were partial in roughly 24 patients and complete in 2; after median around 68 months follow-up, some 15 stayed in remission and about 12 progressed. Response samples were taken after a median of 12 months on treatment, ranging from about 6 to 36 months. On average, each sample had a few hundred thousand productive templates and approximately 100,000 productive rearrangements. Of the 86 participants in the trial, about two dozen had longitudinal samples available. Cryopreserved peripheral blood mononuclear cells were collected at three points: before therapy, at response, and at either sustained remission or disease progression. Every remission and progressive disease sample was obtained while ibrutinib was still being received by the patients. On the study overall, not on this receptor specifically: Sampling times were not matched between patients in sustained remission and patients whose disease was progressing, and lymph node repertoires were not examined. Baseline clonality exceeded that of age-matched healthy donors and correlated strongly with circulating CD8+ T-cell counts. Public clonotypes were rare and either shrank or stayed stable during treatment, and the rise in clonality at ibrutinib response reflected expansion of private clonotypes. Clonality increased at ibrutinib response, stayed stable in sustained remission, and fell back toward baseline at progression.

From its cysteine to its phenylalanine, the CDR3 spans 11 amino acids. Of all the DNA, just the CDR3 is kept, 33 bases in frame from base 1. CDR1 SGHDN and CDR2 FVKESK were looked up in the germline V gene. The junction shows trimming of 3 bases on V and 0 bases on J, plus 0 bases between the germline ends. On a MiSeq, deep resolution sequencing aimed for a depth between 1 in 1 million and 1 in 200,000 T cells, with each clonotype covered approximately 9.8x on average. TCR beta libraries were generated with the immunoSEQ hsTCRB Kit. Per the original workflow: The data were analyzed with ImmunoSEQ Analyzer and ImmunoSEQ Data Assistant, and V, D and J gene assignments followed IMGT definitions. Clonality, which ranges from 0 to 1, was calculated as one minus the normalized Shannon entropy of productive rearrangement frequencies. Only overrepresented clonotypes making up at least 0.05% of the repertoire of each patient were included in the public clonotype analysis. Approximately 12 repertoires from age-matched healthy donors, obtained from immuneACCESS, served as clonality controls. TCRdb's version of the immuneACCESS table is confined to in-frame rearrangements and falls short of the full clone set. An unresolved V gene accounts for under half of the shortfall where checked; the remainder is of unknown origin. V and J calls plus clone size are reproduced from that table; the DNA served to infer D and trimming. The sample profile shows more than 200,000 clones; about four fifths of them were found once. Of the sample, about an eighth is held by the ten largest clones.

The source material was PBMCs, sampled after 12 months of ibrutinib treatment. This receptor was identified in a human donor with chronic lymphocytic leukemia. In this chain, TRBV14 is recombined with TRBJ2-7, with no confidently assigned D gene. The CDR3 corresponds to CASSHSYEQYF. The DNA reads TGTGCCAGCAGCCACTCCTACGAGCAGTACTTC. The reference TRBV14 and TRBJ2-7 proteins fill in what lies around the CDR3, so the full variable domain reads EAGVTQFPSHSVIEKGQTVTLRCDPISGHDNLYWYRRVMGKEIKFLLHFVKESKQDESGMPNNRFLAERTGGTYSTLKVQPAELEDSGVYFCASSHSYEQYFGPGTRLTVT.